This T cell receptor beta chain was retrieved from a study of monozygotic twins with inflammatory bowel disease. Study-level findings and limits: IBD patients carried less diverse TCRbeta repertoires (inverse Simpson) than healthy co-twins.

The RNA usage for each TCR library was roughly 4,000 ng of total RNA. TCRdb processed the 5' RACE reads again and assigns one entry to each CDR3 protein, with no DNA. The repertoire table contains roughly 200,000 distinct CDR3 sequences. CDR1 and CDR2 from the germline V gene are SEHNR and FQNEAQ (reference sequence). This CDR3 contains 14 residues. Donors gave under 3 ml of blood apiece. Unfractionated whole blood yielded total RNA, and T cells were not sorted. With regard to this clonotype: What it recognizes is unknown.

This sequence originates from a human donor with ulcerative colitis or Crohn's disease, or a healthy co-twin of an affected twin (not recorded which). The sequenced sample was blood. V is TRBV7-9 and J is TRBJ1-1; the TRBD1 assignment by TCRdb is unverifiable without DNA. The CDR3 protein is CASSVGTGRPEAFF.